The sequence of this TCR beta chain was determined in a study of CD8+ T cells in alopecia areata. The CDR3 spans 15 residues. From germline, CDR1 is SGHTA and CDR2 FQGNSA. J lost 1 base, V lost 0 bases, and 2 bases had no gene match. After isolation, RNA underwent reverse transcription to generate cDNA as the sequencing template. Only in-frame clones appear in the TCRdb table, and some are missing; sequencing was by immunoSEQ multiplex PCR. The repertoire consists of roughly 110,000 clones, with approximately 55% occurring once and the leading ten covering 3% to 4%. Indicated treatment: oral pan-JAK inhibitor, 5-10 mg twice daily. It was from alopecia areata patients that lesional scalp punch biopsies and peripheral blood were collected. This clone was seen only a few times. Its matching antigen is unknown. Findings and caveats of the study: A great number of expanded lesional clones endured in scalp and blood during tofacitinib. Normal skin's resident alphabeta T cells are sequenced alongside lesional scalp T cells.

This chain joins TRBV7-2 and TRBJ2-5; 7 positions match TRBD2. The sequence was collected from a human donor with alopecia areata. This specimen was CD4+ T cells sorted from blood, taken at week 24, from a patient treated with tofacitinib. The CDR3 loop is CASSLAGTIQETQYF. As DNA, the CDR3 is TGTGCCAGCAGCTTAGCCGGGACTATCCAAGAGACCCAGTACTTC.